The 14 T cell receptor beta chains given below trace back to one sample, sequenced in a study of beta chain features in type 1 diabetes. For these TCRs, the target antigens are not known. The study reverse transcribed the entire isolated RNA, so it sequenced expressed TCRB transcripts. Generated by immunoSEQ multiplex PCR, the TCRdb table keeps only in-frame clones and is missing some. In the table there are roughly 350,000 clones, about 10% of which are singletons. Points from the study as a whole: The study found moderately but significantly shorter TCRB CDR3s in all four CD4+ subsets of Type 1 diabetes patients.

Sequencing was carried out using central memory CD4+ T cells from blood. All receptors come from a man younger than 40 with type 1 diabetes.

The chain is built from TRBV10-3 and TRBJ1-1, with 9 bases matching TRBD1. Germline CDR1 ENHRY, CDR2 SYGVKD. The CDR3 runs to 12 residues. The trim removed 8 bases at V and 6 bases at J, leaving 4 bases unmatched. The CDR3 DNA reads TGTGCCATCGGGGGACAGGGCCCTGAAGCTTTCTTT. Protein: CAIGGQGPEAFF.

The chain employs TRBV5-1 and TRBJ1-1; 8 nucleotides match TRBD1. Per germline, CDR1 SGHRS and CDR2 YFSETQ. J lost 3 bases, V lost 4 bases, and 8 bases had no gene match. This CDR3 region has 15 residues. The CDR3 coding sequence is TGCGCCAGCAGCCCACACAGACAGGGGCACACTGAAGCTTTCTTT. Its translation: CASSPHRQGHTEAFF.

This clone has a count of ten or more. The chain links TRBV2 to TRBJ2-1; D is uncertain. Trimming took 8 bases from V and 3 from J, leaving 17 bases between them. CDR1 is SNHLY, CDR2 FYNNEI, per germline. The CDR3 is made up of 15 amino acids. The CDR3, as DNA: TGTGCCAGCTCTAGGGCCGGCCACGTCTACAATGAGCAGTTCTTC. Its translation: CASSRAGHVYNEQFF.

The V call is TRBV4-3, the J call TRBJ2-1; the D gene is possibly TRBD2 (5 bases). The germline CDR1 and CDR2 sequences are LGHNA and YSLEER. Trimming took off 4 bases at V and 6 bases at J, with 13 bases between the two ends. The CDR3 length is 14 residues. The CDR3 protein is CASSRDGITNEQFF. CDR3 in DNA: TGCGCCAGCAGCCGAGACGGGATAACCAATGAGCAGTTCTTC.

This clone appeared many times. CDR3: CSAETGTSDQPQHF. The CDR3 DNA reads as TGCAGCGCCGAAACCGGGACATCAGATCAGCCCCAGCATTTT. J is TRBJ1-5 and V is TRBV29-1, with a tentative D call TRBD1 (6 bases). Germline loops: CDR1 SQVTM, CDR2 ANQGSEA. V shed 7 bases and J shed 5 bases, with 18 bases lying between them. The CDR3 has 14 amino acids.

This sequence joins TRBV11-2 and TRBJ2-2, with 8 bases matching TRBD2. Germline CDR1 reads SGHAT; CDR2 reads FQNNGV. With V trimmed by 3 bases and J by 2 bases, 2 bases remained unmatched. The CDR3 runs 15 residues. The CDR3 DNA sequence: TGTGCCAGCAGCTTGCGGGAGGCAAACACCGGGGAGCTGTTTTTT. Protein sequence: CASSLREANTGELFF.

The chain is built from TRBV11-2 and TRBJ1-1; weak D call: TRBD1 (5 bases). With 7 bases removed from V and 1 base from J, the gap between germline ends came to 10 bases. CDR1 is SGHAT, CDR2 FQNNGV, per germline. The CDR3 totals 13 residues. The CDR3 protein is CASKRDPNTEAFF. CDR3 in DNA: TGTGCCAGCAAAAGGGACCCGAACACTGAAGCTTTCTTT.

The V gene is TRBV7-2, the J gene TRBJ2-4, with TRBD2 identical over 13 bases. CDR1 SGHTA and CDR2 FQGNSA come from the germline V gene. J was trimmed by 5 bases and V by 3 bases; bases with no gene match: 1. The CDR3 loop spans 15 amino acids. CDR3 nucleotide sequence: TGTGCCAGCAGCTTGGGACTAGCGGGACAAAACATTCAGTACTTC. Encoded protein: CASSLGLAGQNIQYF. Variable domain in full (rest from reference TRBV7-2 and TRBJ2-4): GAGVSQSPSNKVTEKGKDVELRCDPISGHTALYWYRQSLGQGLEFLIYFQGNSAPDKSGLPSDRFSAERTGGSVSTLTIQRTQQEDSAVYLCASSLGLAGQNIQYFGAGTRLSVL.

This chain links TRBV5-1 with TRBJ2-5; D gene ambiguous. The CDR3 covers 15 residues. Germline values: CDR1 SGHRS, CDR2 YFSETQ. V lost 4 bases and J 2 bases, leaving 15 bases between the germline ends. The DNA for the CDR3 is TGCGCCAGCAGCCCGGTTGGCAGAATGCAAGAGACCCAGTACTTC. This encodes CASSPVGRMQETQYF.

This clone has at least ten counts. This sequence joins TRBV27 and TRBJ2-6; D is uncertain. The CDR3 runs to 16 residues. Germline assignment: CDR1 MNHEY and CDR2 SMNVEV (reference sequence). Deletions cut 3 bases from V and 0 bases from J, with 9 bases between. The chain's CDR3 is CASSLRRTSGANVLTF. Written as DNA, the CDR3 is TGTGCCAGCAGTTTGAGGCGGACCTCTGGGGCCAACGTCCTGACTTTC.

This clone was seen more than once but under ten times. The gene calls are TRBV4-3 and TRBJ2-5, with a possible D match to TRBD2 (5 bases). CDR1 and CDR2 (germline): LGHNA, YSLEER. V lost 0 bases, J lost 7 bases, and 21 bases lay in between. The CDR3 has 17 residues. The chain's CDR3 is CASSQDLQGDLRGTQYF. The CDR3 DNA follows: TGCGCCAGCAGCCAAGATCTACAAGGAGACCTTCGGGGGACCCAGTACTTC.

This sequence joins TRBV7-2 and TRBJ2-5; tentatively, D is TRBD1 (6 bases). This CDR3 region has 14 residues. V shed 5 bases and J shed 4 bases, with 14 bases lying between them. CDR1 SGHTA and CDR2 FQGNSA come from the germline V gene. CDR3 in amino acids: CASSPRDTPETQYF. DNA for the CDR3: TGTGCCAGCAGCCCTAGGGACACACCAGAGACCCAGTACTTC.

The chain recombines TRBV12-5 with TRBJ2-2, with 11 nucleotides matching TRBD1. Germline assignment: CDR1 LGHNT and CDR2 FRNRAP. The CDR3 loop spans 15 amino acids. V trimming: 5 bases; J trimming: 5 bases; junction bases outside the gene matches: 4. CDR3 coding DNA: TGTGCTAGTGGTGGGGACAGGGGGTGGACCGGGGAGCTGTTTTTT. The encoded protein is CASGGDRGWTGELFF.

This clone came up many times. This chain uses TRBV19 with TRBJ2-1, with TRBD1 identical over 7 bases. Germline V gives CDR1 LNHDA, CDR2 SQIVND (reference sequence). Unmatched junction bases numbered 5, after V lost 8 bases and J lost 4 bases. This CDR3 spans 13 amino acids. CDR3 nucleotides: TGTGCCAGTTATGGGACAGCTTACAATGAGCAGTTCTTC. This gives the protein CASYGTAYNEQFF.